This TCR beta chain was sequenced for a study of monozygotic twins with cystic fibrosis. Whole-study findings and limits: In this small cohort, shared CDR3 numbers showed no association with age, concordance or disease severity. In 13 of 16 pairs, V gene usage was closest to the co-twin's.

To note about this clone: The antigen is not known.

Per germline, CDR1 SGHTA and CDR2 FQGNSA. After removal of 1 base from V and 2 bases from J, the junction contained 3 bases not matched to a gene. There are 15 residues in the CDR3. Produced via immunoSEQ multiplex PCR; TCRdb's table is partial and in-frame only. Of around 29,000 clones listed, 85% are singletons. The receptor was isolated from a girl aged 2 to 10 with cystic fibrosis. The chain combines TRBV7-2 with TRBJ2-7; TRBD2 matches 9 bases. Material: blood. CDR3 sequence (DNA): TGTGCCAGCAGCTTAGTGGCGGGAGGGGCCTACGAGCAGTACTTC. It codes for CASSLVAGGAYEQYF.